The subject of this entry is one T cell receptor beta chain. The sample belongs to a study of blood T cell repertoires in COVID-19. Study in general: Samples representing acute and convalescent COVID-19 were sourced from the United States, Italy and Spain. PBMCs, B-cell-depleted T cells, or T cells were the source of the cDNA or gDNA that made up the material.

In the original processing: Scientists estimated how many nucleated cells there were by amplifying reference gene primers. Data came from immunoSEQ multiplex PCR; TCRdb stores just in-frame clones and leaves some out. V and J calls and clone size are given by that table; D and trimming were obtained from the DNA. This sample has 30,000 to 45,000 clones, with approximately 81% found just once. The germline V and J ends were trimmed by 2 bases and 6 bases, with 8 bases remaining between them. The V gene's germline CDR1 is KGHSH and CDR2 LQKENI. This CDR3 comprises 14 residues. This clonotype originated in a man aged 60-69 years in a cohort sampled during active COVID-19. The V and J genes are TRBV18 and TRBJ1-6, with no clear D. Sequencing was done on a sample of peripheral blood. The CDR3 sequence: CASSPLELNSPLHF. CDR3 in DNA: TGTGCCAGCTCACCATTGGAGCTTAATTCACCCCTCCACTTT.